Each of the 14 T cell receptor beta chains below was sequenced from the same sample in a study of T-cell reconstitution after alpha-beta-depleted transplantation in children. This sample's TCRbeta library carried unique molecular identifier barcodes. TCRdb re-called the PCR reads through MiXCR, storing one row per CDR3 protein. The table records some 840,000 distinct CDR3 sequences, less than 20% of them present only once. The source material was PBMCs, mostly from graft donor cells, sampled 360 days after TCRalphabeta/CD19-depleted stem cell transplant. The receptor set was obtained from a male patient aged 10 to 17 who had a stem cell transplant for acute lymphoblastic leukemia, so the T cells may come from the graft donor.

This clonotype has more than one count but fewer than ten. The genes are TRBV29-1 and TRBJ1-1, with 7 bases matching TRBD1. The CDR3 is 13 residues long. Germline CDR1 SQVTM, CDR2 ANQGSEA. With 6 bases clipped from V and 1 base from J, the junction kept 5 bases outside the gene matches. CDR3 nucleotides: TGCAGCGTCTCCGGGACAGAGAACACTGAAGCTTTCTTT. Translation gives CSVSGTENTEAFF.

Only a few counts were recorded for this clonotype. The chain is built from TRBV28 and TRBJ2-3, with a tentative D call TRBD2 (5 bases). The CDR3 totals 16 residues. V was cut by 3 bases and J by 1 base, with 14 bases left in between. The germline V gene has CDR1 MDHEN and CDR2 SYDVKM. CDR3 sequence: CASSLLEGSGTDTQYF. The DNA of the CDR3 is TGTGCCAGCAGTTTGTTAGAGGGTTCCGGCACAGATACGCAGTATTTT.

This clonotype appeared a few times. The J gene is TRBJ2-3, the V gene TRBV7-6; TRBD1 matches at 8 bases. This CDR3 comprises 16 residues. After removal of 1 base from V and 4 bases from J, the junction contained 7 bases not matched to a gene. CDR1 is SGHVS, CDR2 FNYEAQ, per germline. The CDR3: CASSLGSGQGSDTQYF. The CDR3 DNA follows: TGTGCCAGCAGCTTAGGGTCAGGACAGGGCTCAGATACGCAGTATTTT.

This clonotype was found a few times. This chain links TRBV12-3 or TRBV12-4 with TRBJ2-7; unclear D gene. V was trimmed by 0 bases and J by 3 bases, leaving 6 bases between them. This CDR3 has 13 residues. CDR3 sequence reads: CASSLATGYEQYF. CDR3 sequence (DNA): TGTGCCAGCAGTTTAGCGACGGGCTACGAGCAGTACTTC.

This clonotype was seen a few times. CDR3 sequence (DNA): TGTGCCATCAGTGAGTCCCCGGACAGGGAATATAGCAATCAGCCCCAGCATTTT. Translated: CAISESPDREYSNQPQHF. The chain couples TRBV10-3 to TRBJ1-5; 8 bases agree with TRBD1. Germline V gives CDR1 ENHRY, CDR2 SYGVKD. J gave up 0 bases and V 0 bases, and 7 bases lay outside the gene matches. This CDR3 has 18 amino acids.

The chain employs TRBV7-8 and TRBJ2-7; D not certain. The V end was cut by 2 bases, the J end by 0 bases, with 17 bases between. CDR1 SGHVS and CDR2 FQNEAQ come from the germline V gene. The CDR3 loop spans 17 amino acids. CDR3 nucleotide sequence: TGTGCCAGCAGCTTACATTCGGGCACTTCCCGCTCCTACGAGCAGTACTTC. Encoded protein: CASSLHSGTSRSYEQYF.

The chain employs TRBV7-9 and TRBJ2-7; D not resolved. This CDR3 comprises 12 residues. V was trimmed by 6 bases and J by 1 base, leaving 7 bases between them. Germline assignment: CDR1 SEHNR and CDR2 FQNEAQ (reference sequence). The CDR3 nucleotides are TGTGCCAGCAGGGCTATATCCTACGAGCAGTACTTC. This gives the protein CASRAISYEQYF.

This clonotype was counted many times. V usage is TRBV5-1 and J usage is TRBJ2-1, with TRBD2 identical over 11 bases. The CDR3 has 17 residues. Germline V gene sequence: CDR1 SGHRS, CDR2 YFSETQ. V trimming: 0 bases; J trimming: 0 bases; junction bases outside the gene matches: 2. The CDR3 DNA reads TGCGCCAGCAGCTTGGTTACTAGCGGGAGCTCCTACAATGAGCAGTTCTTC. It codes for CASSLVTSGSSYNEQFF.

The V call is TRBV5-6, the J call TRBJ1-1, with D uncertain. V lost 0 bases to trimming and J lost 1 base, with 10 bases between them. The CDR3 totals 15 residues. Germline CDR1 is SGHDT and CDR2 is YYEEEE. The CDR3 protein is CASSLVGIRNTEAFF. In DNA, the CDR3 is TGTGCCAGCAGCTTGGTAGGGATCCGGAACACTGAAGCTTTCTTT.

This chain uses TRBV20-1 with TRBJ2-7; D remains ambiguous. The CDR3 is made up of 13 amino acids. CDR1 is DFQATT, CDR2 SNEGSKA, per germline (reference sequence). Trimming shortened V by 2 bases and J by 3 bases, and 11 bases separated the two germline ends. CDR3 coding DNA: TGCAGTGCTAGAAAAGTCCCAAACTACGAGCAGTACTTC. Translating gives CSARKVPNYEQYF.

This clonotype was counted between two and nine times. The chain carries TRBV9 and TRBJ2-5, with a tentative D call TRBD2 (5 bases). The CDR3 length is 16 residues. V was shortened by 0 bases and J by 5 bases, with 17 bases between the two germline ends. Germline V gene data show CDR1 as SGDLS and CDR2 as YYNGEE. The CDR3 DNA follows: TGTGCCAGCAGCGTAGCTGGGAACACATGGGAGGAGACCCAGTACTTC. Protein product: CASSVAGNTWEETQYF.

This clonotype was counted ten times or more. This chain links TRBV20-1 with TRBJ2-1, with 13 positions matching TRBD2. Per the germline V gene, CDR1 is DFQATT and CDR2 is SNEGSKA (reference sequence). The CDR3 sequence is 14 residues long. The V and J ends lost 6 bases and 9 bases, in that order; junction bases with no gene match: 8. Written as DNA, the CDR3 is TGCAGTGCCTGGACTAGCGGGAGAGCCGCTGAGCAGTTCTTC. Protein product: CSAWTSGRAAEQFF.

The chain employs TRBV5-1 and TRBJ2-7; possible D gene TRBD2, 5 bases. The CDR3 sequence is 14 residues long. Germline-derived CDR1 and CDR2 are SGHRS and YFSETQ. V lost 2 bases and J 2 bases, leaving 11 bases between the germline ends. The CDR3 sequence is CASSFGLSTYEQYF. The CDR3 nucleotides are TGCGCCAGCAGCTTCGGACTCTCCACCTACGAGCAGTACTTC.

This clonotype was seen a few times. The chain carries TRBV10-3 and TRBJ2-5; 8 bases fit TRBD1. Trimming took 8 bases from V and 9 from J; bases not matched to a gene: 11. Germline V CDR1 and CDR2: ENHRY, SYGVKD. This CDR3 has 13 residues. The CDR3 nucleotides read TGTGCCATCGGAGGATCCACAGGGGGGTCCCAGTACTTC. Translation: CAIGGSTGGSQYF.